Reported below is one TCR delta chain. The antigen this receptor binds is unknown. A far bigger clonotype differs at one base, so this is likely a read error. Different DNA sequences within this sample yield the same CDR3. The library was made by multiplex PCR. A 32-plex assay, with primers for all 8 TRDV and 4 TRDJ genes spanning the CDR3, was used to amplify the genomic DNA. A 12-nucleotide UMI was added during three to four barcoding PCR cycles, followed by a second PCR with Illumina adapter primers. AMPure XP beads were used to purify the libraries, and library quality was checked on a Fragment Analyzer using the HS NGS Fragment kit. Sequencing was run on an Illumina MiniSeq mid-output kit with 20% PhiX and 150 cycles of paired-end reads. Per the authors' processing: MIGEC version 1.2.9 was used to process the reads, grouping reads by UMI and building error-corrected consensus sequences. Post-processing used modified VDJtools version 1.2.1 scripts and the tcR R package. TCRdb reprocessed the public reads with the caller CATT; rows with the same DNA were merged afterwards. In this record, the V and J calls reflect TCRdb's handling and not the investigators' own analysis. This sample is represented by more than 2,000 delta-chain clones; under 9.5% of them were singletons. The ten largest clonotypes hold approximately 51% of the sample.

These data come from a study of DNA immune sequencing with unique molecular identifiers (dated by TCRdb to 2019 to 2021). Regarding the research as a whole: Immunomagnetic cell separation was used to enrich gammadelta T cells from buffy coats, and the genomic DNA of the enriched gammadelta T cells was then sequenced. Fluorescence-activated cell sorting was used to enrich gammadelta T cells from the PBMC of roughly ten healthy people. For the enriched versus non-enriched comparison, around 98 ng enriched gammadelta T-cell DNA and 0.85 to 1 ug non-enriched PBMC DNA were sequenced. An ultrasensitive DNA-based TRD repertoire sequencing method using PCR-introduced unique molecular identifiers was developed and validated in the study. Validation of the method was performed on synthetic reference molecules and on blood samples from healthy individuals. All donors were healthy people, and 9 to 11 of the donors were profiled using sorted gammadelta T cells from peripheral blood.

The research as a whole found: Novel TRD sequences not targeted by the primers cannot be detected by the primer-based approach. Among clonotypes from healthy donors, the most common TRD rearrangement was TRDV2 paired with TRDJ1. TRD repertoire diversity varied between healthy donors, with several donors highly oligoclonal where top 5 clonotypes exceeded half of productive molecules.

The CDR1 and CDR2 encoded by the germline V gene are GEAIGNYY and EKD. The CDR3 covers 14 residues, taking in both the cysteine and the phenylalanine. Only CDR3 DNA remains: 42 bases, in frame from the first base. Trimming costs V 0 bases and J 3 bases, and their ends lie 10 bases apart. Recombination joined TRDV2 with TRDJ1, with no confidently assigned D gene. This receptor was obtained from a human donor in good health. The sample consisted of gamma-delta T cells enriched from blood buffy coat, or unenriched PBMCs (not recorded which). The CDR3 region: CACDTVALPDKLIF. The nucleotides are TGTGCCTGTGACACCGTGGCGCTACCCGATAAACTCATCTTT.